The 30 T cell receptor beta chains presented below share a single source sample, sequenced in a study of shared clonotypes between healthy human individuals. Assay used: immunoSEQ multiplex PCR; TCRdb lists only in-frame clones, some missing. In the table there are 650,000 to 750,000 clones, less than 80% of which are singletons. The material sequenced was memory CD4+ T cells sorted from blood. This sample's subset: CD45RA-negative fraction. The origin of the receptors is a woman aged 25 to 39 in good health.

This clone was seen more than once but under ten times. The chain carries TRBV10-3 and TRBJ2-7; TRBD1 matches at 7 bases. Germline V gives CDR1 ENHRY, CDR2 SYGVKD. The CDR3 is 16 residues long. Unmatched junction bases numbered 7, after V lost 2 bases and J lost 0 bases. CDR3 region: CAISETGARSSYEQYF. CDR3 coding DNA: TGTGCCATCAGTGAGACAGGGGCCAGGAGCTCCTACGAGCAGTACTTC.

V and J are TRBV19 and TRBJ2-2; D may match TRBD1 or TRBD2 (5 bases each). The CDR3 has 21 residues. CDR1 is LNHDA and CDR2 is SQIVND in the germline V gene (reference sequence). V lost 5 bases and J lost 5, with 33 bases in between. In nucleotides, the CDR3 is TGTGCCAGTAGTCCCCGACCTGGGAGATCGGGGATATACCCAGGGACCGGGGAGCTGTTTTTT. Translated, it gives CASSPRPGRSGIYPGTGELFF.

The V call is TRBV5-1, the J call TRBJ1-2, with D uncertain. CDR1 and CDR2 from the germline V gene are SGHRS and YFSETQ. V lost 0 bases to trimming and J lost 0 bases, with 9 bases between them. This CDR3 is 15 amino acids long. CDR3 in DNA: TGCGCCAGCAGCTTGGTGGCAGAACCTAACTATGGCTACACCTTC. Its translation: CASSLVAEPNYGYTF. Complete variable domain (other parts from reference TRBV5-1 and TRBJ1-2): KAGVTQTPRYLIKTRGQQVTLSCSPISGHRSVSWYQQTPGQGLQFLFEYFSETQRNKGNFPGRFSGRQFSNSRSEMNVSTLELGDSALYLCASSLVAEPNYGYTFGSGTRLTVV.

The chain combines TRBV7-7 with TRBJ2-5; TRBD2 is a possible D gene (6 bases). V was cut by 5 bases and J by 5 bases, with 15 bases left in between. Per the germline V gene, CDR1 is SSHAT and CDR2 is FNYEAQ (reference sequence). This CDR3 spans 14 amino acids. CDR3 nucleotide sequence: TGTGCCAGCAGCCCCGGACGGAGCGGGGAGACCCAGTACTTC. Residues: CASSPGRSGETQYF.

The rearrangement uses TRBV11-3 and TRBJ2-2; D is unclear. Trimming left V 3 bases short and J 3 bases short, with 8 bases between. This CDR3 has 14 amino acids. Germline-derived CDR1 and CDR2 are SGHNT and YENEEA. CDR3 sequence (DNA): TGTGCCAGCAGCTTTGCTCAGCACACCGGGGAGCTGTTTTTT. Its protein is CASSFAQHTGELFF.

The V call is TRBV28, the J call TRBJ2-7, with D perhaps matching TRBD1 (5 bases). The ends were cut back, 2 bases at V and 6 bases at J, with 23 bases in the middle. The germline V gene encodes CDR1 MDHEN and CDR2 SYDVKM. The CDR3 loop spans 17 amino acids. The DNA of the CDR3 is TGTGCCAGCAGTTTAGTAGCCTCCGGACATCAAGGTCGCGAGCAGTACTTC. Its protein is CASSLVASGHQGREQYF. Using reference TRBV28 and TRBJ2-7 for the parts outside the CDR3, the full variable domain is DVKVTQSSRYLVKRTGEKVFLECVQDMDHENMFWYRQDPGLGLRLIYFSYDVKMKEKGDIPEGYSVSREKKERFSLILESASTNQTSMYLCASSLVASGHQGREQYFGPGTRLTVT.

This clone was observed once. The junction differs from germline at one of its ends, possibly a read error. This chain uses TRBV11-2 with TRBJ2-4, with 14 bases that match TRBD2. Germline V lookup: CDR1 SGHAT, CDR2 FQNNGV. CDR3 size: 17 residues. CDR3 region: CASRPPGLAGAQNIQYF. CDR3 in DNA: TGTGCCAGCAGACCTCCGGGACTAGCGGGAGCCCAAAACATTCAGTACTTC.

The gene calls are TRBV28 and TRBJ1-1, with D hard to call. V was trimmed by 6 bases and J by 0 bases, leaving 17 bases between them. The CDR3 length is 16 residues. The germline V gene has CDR1 MDHEN and CDR2 SYDVKM. CDR3 amino acids: CASSVVGELMNTEAFF. In DNA form, the CDR3 reads TGTGCCAGCAGCGTAGTCGGGGAGCTGATGAACACTGAAGCTTTCTTT.

The CDR3 sequence: CANARGSYEQYF. The CDR3 DNA sequence: TGTGCCAACGCTCGGGGGTCCTACGAGCAGTACTTC. This chain connects TRBV6-6 to TRBJ2-7; D possibly corresponds to TRBD2 (6 bases). Between the trimmed V and J ends, which lost 10 bases and 1 base, there was a span of 11 bases. The CDR3 has 12 residues. Germline V gene data show CDR1 as MNHNY and CDR2 as SVGAGI (reference sequence).

The chain uses TRBV27 and TRBJ2-7; TRBD1 agrees at 7 bases. The CDR3 is made up of 14 amino acids. V shed 3 bases, J shed 3 bases, and the junction held 5 bases outside the gene matches. The germline gives CDR1 MNHEY, CDR2 SMNVEV (reference sequence). In DNA form, the CDR3 reads TGTGCCAGCAGTTTTCGGGACAGATACTACGAGCAGTACTTC. As protein: CASSFRDRYYEQYF.

The chain links TRBV19 to TRBJ1-1; D possibly corresponds to TRBD1 (6 bases). Germline V gene sequence: CDR1 LNHDA, CDR2 SQIVND (reference sequence). V was trimmed by 7 bases and J by 3 bases, leaving 18 bases between them. The CDR3 runs to 15 residues. The CDR3 sequence: CASNSRGAGHTEAFF. CDR3 sequence (DNA): TGTGCCAGTAACTCTAGGGGGGCTGGGCACACTGAAGCTTTCTTT.

The chain links TRBV11-2 to TRBJ2-2; D ambiguous. CDR3 length: 13 amino acids. V was trimmed by 4 bases and J by 2 bases, leaving 5 bases between them. CDR1 is SGHAT and CDR2 is FQNNGV in the germline V gene. The DNA for the CDR3 is TGTGCCAGCAGCTCCTTTAACACCGGGGAGCTGTTTTTT. Residues: CASSSFNTGELFF. The whole variable domain, remainder taken from reference TRBV11-2 and TRBJ2-2, is EAGVAQSPRYKIIEKRQSVAFWCNPISGHATLYWYQQILGQGPKLLIQFQNNGVVDDSQLPKDRFSAERLKGVDSTLKIQPAKLEDSAVYLCASSSFNTGELFFGEGSRLTVL.

A few counts support this clone. This rearrangement joins TRBV20-1 to TRBJ2-7; D gene uncertain. Germline lookup yields CDR1 DFQATT and CDR2 SNEGSKA (reference sequence). Trimming shortened V by 0 bases and J by 7 bases, and 7 bases separated the two germline ends. The CDR3 sequence is 11 residues long. The CDR3 DNA reads TGCAGTGCTAGAGATCATCGGGAGCAGTACTTC. This codes for CSARDHREQYF.

The V and J genes are TRBV5-1 and TRBJ2-3, with 7 bases that match TRBD1. V shed 7 bases, J shed 1 base, and the junction held 15 bases outside the gene matches. The CDR3 loop spans 17 amino acids. Per the germline V gene, CDR1 is SGHRS and CDR2 is YFSETQ. The CDR3 coding sequence is TGCGCCAGCGCCCAGGGCCTCGCAGGGGGTGGCACAGATACGCAGTATTTT. Translation gives CASAQGLAGGGTDTQYF.

The chain couples TRBV7-2 to TRBJ2-1; 13 bases are a match to TRBD2. This CDR3 has 17 amino acids. Germline V CDR1 and CDR2: SGHTA, FQGNSA. V lost 0 bases to trimming and J lost 4 bases; unmatched junction nucleotides: 3. DNA for the CDR3: TGTGCCAGCAGCTTAGCTATACTAGCGGGAGGGTACAATGAGCAGTTCTTC. Protein: CASSLAILAGGYNEQFF.

This clone has a single count. This chain connects TRBV7-9 to TRBJ2-7, with 9 bases matching TRBD1. The CDR3 sequence is 14 residues long. Germline CDR1 SEHNR, CDR2 FQNEAQ (reference sequence). The junction had 5 bases not matched to a gene; V was cut back by 1 base and J by 7 bases. CDR3 in amino acids: CASSLGGQGQEQYF. As DNA, the CDR3 is TGTGCCAGCAGCTTAGGGGGACAGGGCCAGGAGCAGTACTTC.

J is TRBJ2-1 and V is TRBV28; tentative D call: TRBD1 (5 bases). The CDR3 has 18 residues. V was shortened by 5 bases and J by 3 bases, with 23 bases between the two germline ends. Germline V gene data show CDR1 as MDHEN and CDR2 as SYDVKM. CDR3 sequence (DNA): TGTGCCAGCAGTGGCGTCAACCCTAAGGGGTTGGTCTACAATGAGCAGTTCTTC. It translates to CASSGVNPKGLVYNEQFF.

The chain joins TRBV28 to TRBJ2-5; TRBD1 or TRBD2 may be the D gene (5 bases each). The CDR3 is made up of 15 amino acids. V lost 6 bases and J 6 bases, leaving 20 bases between the germline ends. The germline gives CDR1 MDHEN, CDR2 SYDVKM. This CDR3 is CASRSGGAGTKTQYF. CDR3 bases: TGTGCCAGCAGATCAGGCGGCGCCGGGACGAAGACCCAGTACTTC.

The chain combines TRBV9 with TRBJ2-5, with no clear D. CDR1 is SGDLS, CDR2 YYNGEE, per germline. Trimming stripped 4 bases from V and 1 base from J, with 11 bases between. This CDR3 spans 14 amino acids. For the CDR3, the DNA is TGTGCCAGCAGCTTCTCGACGACCCAAGAGACCCAGTACTTC. This codes for CASSFSTTQETQYF.

The gene calls are TRBV10-3 and TRBJ1-1, with D uncertain. Germline lookup yields CDR1 ENHRY and CDR2 SYGVKD. This CDR3 comprises 16 residues. The V and J ends lost 0 bases and 6 bases respectively, with 17 bases between them. DNA for the CDR3: TGTGCCATCAGTGAGTCGGAACTAACACCTGGGGCTGAAGCTTTCTTT. The encoded protein is CAISESELTPGAEAFF.

This chain connects TRBV6-4 to TRBJ2-2; 7 nucleotides align to TRBD1. V lost 7 bases to trimming and J lost 5 bases; unmatched junction nucleotides: 4. Germline V gives CDR1 MRHNA, CDR2 SNTAGT. The CDR3 totals 13 residues. DNA for the CDR3: TGTGCCAGCATGGGCAGGGGGACCGGGGAGCTGTTTTTT. Translation gives CASMGRGTGELFF.

The chain joins TRBV28 to TRBJ2-3; 9 positions agree with TRBD2. V was clipped by 7 bases and J by 3 bases; unmatched bases: 17. CDR3 size: 18 residues. From germline, CDR1 is MDHEN and CDR2 SYDVKM. This CDR3 is CASKGLAGERGFTDTQYF. The DNA for the CDR3 is TGTGCCAGCAAGGGGTTAGCGGGAGAGAGAGGGTTTACAGATACGCAGTATTTT.

The chain has TRBV28 and TRBJ1-2; tentatively, D is TRBD1 (5 bases). CDR3 size: 16 residues. Germline V gene lookup returns CDR1 MDHEN and CDR2 SYDVKM. Trimming shortened V by 2 bases and J by 4 bases, and 17 bases separated the two germline ends. CDR3 in amino acids: CASSLGTLGALYGYTF. CDR3 bases: TGTGCCAGCAGTTTAGGGACCCTAGGCGCCCTCTATGGCTACACCTTC.

V gene TRBV5-1 combines with J gene TRBJ1-4, with D possibly TRBD1 on 6 matching bases. Per germline, CDR1 SGHRS and CDR2 YFSETQ. Trimming took off 3 bases at V and 5 bases at J, with 17 bases between the two ends. This CDR3 comprises 16 residues. The CDR3 loop reads CASSWGSGTPNEKLFF. In nucleotides, the CDR3 is TGCGCCAGCAGCTGGGGATCCGGGACACCGAATGAAAAACTGTTTTTT.

The sample holds a few counts of this clone. This sequence joins TRBV7-8 and TRBJ2-5; 9 bases align to TRBD2. V dropped 3 bases and J dropped 5; count of bases not matched to a gene: 10. Germline CDR1 reads SGHVS; CDR2 reads FQNEAQ. This CDR3 has 16 residues. The CDR3 is CASSFNTVAGAETQYF. DNA for the CDR3: TGTGCCAGCAGCTTTAATACCGTAGCGGGAGCGGAGACCCAGTACTTC.

V and J are TRBV10-3 and TRBJ2-1, with a possible D match to TRBD1 (6 bases). Germline assignment: CDR1 ENHRY and CDR2 SYGVKD. The CDR3 covers 14 residues. V shed 3 bases and J shed 7 bases, with 13 bases lying between them. The CDR3 coding sequence is TGTGCCATCAGTGATGGGGGCGCAGGGAATGAGCAGTTCTTC. Translation: CAISDGGAGNEQFF.

This clone was seen more than once but under ten times. This CDR3 is CASSRSWSETQYF. CDR3 bases: TGTGCCAGCTCCCGATCCTGGTCAGAGACCCAGTACTTC. The chain couples TRBV18 to TRBJ2-5; D call uncertain. V lost 6 bases and J 4 bases, leaving 12 bases between the germline ends. CDR3 length: 13 amino acids. The germline gives CDR1 KGHSH, CDR2 LQKENI.

V and J are TRBV6-6 and TRBJ1-5; maybe TRBD1 (5 bases). Germline values: CDR1 MNHNY, CDR2 SVGAGI (reference sequence). The CDR3 has 15 residues. V lost 6 bases to trimming and J lost 0 bases, with 12 bases between them. The CDR3 loop reads CASSPTEYSNQPQHF. CDR3 in DNA: TGTGCCAGCAGCCCGACAGAATATAGCAATCAGCCCCAGCATTTT.

The chain joins TRBV19 to TRBJ1-2; 9 nucleotides line up with TRBD1. Trimming cost V 7 bases and J 8 bases; bases outside gene matches: 17. There are 16 residues in the CDR3. The V gene's germline CDR1 is LNHDA and CDR2 SQIVND (reference sequence). The CDR3 bases are TGTGCCAGTAAACCGGGACAGGGTAGTTTACTCGGAGGCTACACCTTC. This encodes CASKPGQGSLLGGYTF. Full variable domain (remainder filled in from reference TRBV19 and TRBJ1-2): DGGITQSPKYLFRKEGQNVTLSCEQNLNHDAMYWYRQDPGQGLRLIYYSQIVNDFQKGDIAEGYSVSREKKESFPLTVTSAQKNPTAFYLCASKPGQGSLLGGYTFGSGTRLTVV.

This chain connects TRBV2 to TRBJ1-3, with D perhaps TRBD1 (5 bases). Germline values: CDR1 SNHLY, CDR2 FYNNEI. This CDR3 has 14 residues. V lost 3 bases and J lost 3, with 9 bases in between. The CDR3 DNA sequence: TGTGCCAGCAGTGATCCAGGGATTGGAAACACCATATATTTT. It translates to CASSDPGIGNTIYF.